This entry features one TCR beta chain sequence. Germline assignment: CDR1 ENHRY and CDR2 SYGVKD. The CDR3 contains 15 residues. The record originates from a study of monozygotic twins with inflammatory bowel disease. TCRdb reanalyzed the 5' RACE reads, giving one entry per CDR3 protein sequence and no DNA. Across about 85,000 distinct CDR3 sequences, the top ten clones capture about 7.4% of the sample. This receptor was taken from a human donor with ulcerative colitis or Crohn's disease, or a healthy co-twin of an affected twin (not recorded which). Sequenced input: blood. The V call is TRBV10-3, the J call TRBJ1-5; the TRBD1 assignment by TCRdb is unverifiable without DNA. CDR3 sequence reads: CAPRCGALCNQPQHF.